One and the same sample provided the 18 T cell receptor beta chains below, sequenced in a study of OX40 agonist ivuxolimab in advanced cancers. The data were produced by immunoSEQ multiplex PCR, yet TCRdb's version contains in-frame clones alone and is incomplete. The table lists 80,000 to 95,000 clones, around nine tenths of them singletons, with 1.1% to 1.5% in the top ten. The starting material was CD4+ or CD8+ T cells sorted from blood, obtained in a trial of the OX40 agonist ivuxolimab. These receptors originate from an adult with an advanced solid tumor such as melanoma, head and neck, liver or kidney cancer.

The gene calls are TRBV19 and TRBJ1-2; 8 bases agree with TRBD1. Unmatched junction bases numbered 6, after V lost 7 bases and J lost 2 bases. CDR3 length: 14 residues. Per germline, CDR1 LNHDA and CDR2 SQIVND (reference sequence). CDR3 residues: CASTTDRANYGYTF. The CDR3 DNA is TGTGCCAGTACCACGGACAGGGCCAACTATGGCTACACCTTC.

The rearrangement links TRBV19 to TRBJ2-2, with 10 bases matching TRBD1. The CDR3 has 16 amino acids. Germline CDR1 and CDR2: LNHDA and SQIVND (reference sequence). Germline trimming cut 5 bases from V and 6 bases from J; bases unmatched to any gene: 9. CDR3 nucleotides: TGTGCCAGTAGTGCTCAGACAGGGGGCGCCTCCGGGGAGCTGTTTTTT. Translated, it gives CASSAQTGGASGELFF.

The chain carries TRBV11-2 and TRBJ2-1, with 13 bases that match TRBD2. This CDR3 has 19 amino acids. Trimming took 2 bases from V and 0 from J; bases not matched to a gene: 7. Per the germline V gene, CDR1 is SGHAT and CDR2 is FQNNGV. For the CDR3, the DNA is TGTGCCAGCAGCTTAAGGGGACTAGCGGGACAGAGCTCCTACAATGAGCAGTTCTTC. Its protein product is CASSLRGLAGQSSYNEQFF.

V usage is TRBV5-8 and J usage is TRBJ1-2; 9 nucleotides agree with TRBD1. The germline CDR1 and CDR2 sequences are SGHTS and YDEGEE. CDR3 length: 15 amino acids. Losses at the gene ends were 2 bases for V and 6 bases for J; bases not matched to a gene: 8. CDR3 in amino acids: CASSFYGTGFHGYTF. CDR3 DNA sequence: TGTGCCAGCAGCTTTTACGGGACAGGGTTCCATGGCTACACCTTC.

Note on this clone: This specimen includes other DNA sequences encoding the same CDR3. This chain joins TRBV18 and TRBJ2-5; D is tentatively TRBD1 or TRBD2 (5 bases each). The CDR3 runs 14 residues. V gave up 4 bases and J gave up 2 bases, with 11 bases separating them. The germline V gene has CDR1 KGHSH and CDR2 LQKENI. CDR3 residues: CASSRSGSQETQYF. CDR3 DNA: TGTGCCAGCTCACGGTCAGGGAGTCAAGAGACCCAGTACTTC.

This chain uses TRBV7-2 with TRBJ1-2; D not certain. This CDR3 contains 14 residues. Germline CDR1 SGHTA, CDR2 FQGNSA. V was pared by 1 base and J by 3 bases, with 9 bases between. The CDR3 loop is CASSLGARDYGYTF. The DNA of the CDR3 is TGTGCCAGCAGCTTAGGGGCGCGTGACTATGGCTACACCTTC.

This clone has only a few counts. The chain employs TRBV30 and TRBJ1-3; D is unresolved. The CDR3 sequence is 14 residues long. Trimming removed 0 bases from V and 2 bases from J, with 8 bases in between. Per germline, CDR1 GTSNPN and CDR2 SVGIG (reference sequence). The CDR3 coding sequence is TGTGCCTGGAGTGTAAGGGTCGCTGGAAACACCATATATTTT. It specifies CAWSVRVAGNTIYF. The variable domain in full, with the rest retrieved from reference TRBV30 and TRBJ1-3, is SQTIHQWPATLVQPVGSPLSLECTVEGTSNPNLYWYRQAAGRGLQLLFYSVGIGQISSEVPQNLSASRPQDRQFILSSKKLLLSDSGFYLCAWSVRVAGNTIYFGEGSWLTVV.

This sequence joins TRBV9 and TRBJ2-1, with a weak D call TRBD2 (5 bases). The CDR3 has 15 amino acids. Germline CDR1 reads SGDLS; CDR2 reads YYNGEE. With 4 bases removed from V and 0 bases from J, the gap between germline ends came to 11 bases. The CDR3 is CASSLLASSYNEQFF. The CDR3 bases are TGTGCCAGCAGCCTTCTAGCTAGCTCCTACAATGAGCAGTTCTTC. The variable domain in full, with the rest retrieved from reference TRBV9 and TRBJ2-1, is DSGVTQTPKHLITATGQRVTLRCSPRSGDLSVYWYQQSLDQGLQFLIQYYNGEERAKGNILERFSAQQFPDLHSELNLSSLELGDSALYFCASSLLASSYNEQFFGPGTRLTVL.

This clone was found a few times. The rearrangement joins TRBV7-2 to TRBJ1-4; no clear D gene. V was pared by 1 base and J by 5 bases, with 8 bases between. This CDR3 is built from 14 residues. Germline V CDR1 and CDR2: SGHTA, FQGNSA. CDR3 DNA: TGTGCCAGCAGCTTAGAGAAAGGAAATGAAAAACTGTTTTTT. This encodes CASSLEKGNEKLFF.

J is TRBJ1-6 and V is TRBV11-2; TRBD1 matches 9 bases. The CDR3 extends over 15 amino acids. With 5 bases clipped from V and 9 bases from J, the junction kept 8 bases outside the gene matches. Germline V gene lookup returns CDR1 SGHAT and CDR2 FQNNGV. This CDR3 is CASSTTGGRGSPLHF. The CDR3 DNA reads TGTGCCAGCAGCACTACAGGGGGCCGAGGTTCACCCCTCCACTTT. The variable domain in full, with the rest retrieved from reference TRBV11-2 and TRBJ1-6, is EAGVAQSPRYKIIEKRQSVAFWCNPISGHATLYWYQQILGQGPKLLIQFQNNGVVDDSQLPKDRFSAERLKGVDSTLKIQPAKLEDSAVYLCASSTTGGRGSPLHFGNGTRLTVT.

This CDR3 reads CASSSSGGTVLGYTF. The CDR3 DNA reads TGTGCCAGCAGCTCTTCTGGCGGGACGGTTCTGGGCTACACCTTC. This rearrangement joins TRBV11-2 to TRBJ1-2; D might be TRBD1 (5 bases). Trimming shortened V by 4 bases and J by 8 bases, and 20 bases separated the two germline ends. This CDR3 has 15 amino acids. CDR1 and CDR2 from the germline V gene are SGHAT and FQNNGV.

Here the CDR3 DNA reads TGTGCCAGCAGCGTAGCTCCCGCGTCTGGCTACACTGAAGCTTTCTTT. Protein sequence: CASSVAPASGYTEAFF. The rearrangement links TRBV9 to TRBJ1-1; D gene unclear. V was clipped by 0 bases and J by 3 bases, with 15 bases between them. The V gene's germline CDR1 is SGDLS and CDR2 YYNGEE. The CDR3 consists of 16 residues.

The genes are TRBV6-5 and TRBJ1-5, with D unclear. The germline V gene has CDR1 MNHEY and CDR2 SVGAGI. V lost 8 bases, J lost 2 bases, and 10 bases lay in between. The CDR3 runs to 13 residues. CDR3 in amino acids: CASLKRGNQPQHF. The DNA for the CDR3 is TGTGCCAGCTTGAAAAGGGGCAATCAGCCCCAGCATTTT.

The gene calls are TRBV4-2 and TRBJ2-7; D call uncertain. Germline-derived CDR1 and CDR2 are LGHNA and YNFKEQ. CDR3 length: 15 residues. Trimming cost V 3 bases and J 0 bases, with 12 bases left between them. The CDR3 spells CASSQPALSSYEQYF. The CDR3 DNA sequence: TGTGCCAGCAGCCAGCCGGCTCTTTCCTCCTACGAGCAGTACTTC.

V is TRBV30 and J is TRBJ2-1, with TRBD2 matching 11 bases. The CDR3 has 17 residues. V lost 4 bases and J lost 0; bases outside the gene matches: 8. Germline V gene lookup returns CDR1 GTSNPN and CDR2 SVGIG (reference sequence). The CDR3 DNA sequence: TGTGCCTGGATGGGACTAGCGGAGGGGAGCTCCTACAATGAGCAGTTCTTC. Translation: CAWMGLAEGSSYNEQFF.

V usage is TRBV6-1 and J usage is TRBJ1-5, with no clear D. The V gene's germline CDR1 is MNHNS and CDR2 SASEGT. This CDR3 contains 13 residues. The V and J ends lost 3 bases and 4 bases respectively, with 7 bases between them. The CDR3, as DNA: TGTGCCAGCAGTGATGAGGGTAATCAGCCCCAGCATTTT. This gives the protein CASSDEGNQPQHF.

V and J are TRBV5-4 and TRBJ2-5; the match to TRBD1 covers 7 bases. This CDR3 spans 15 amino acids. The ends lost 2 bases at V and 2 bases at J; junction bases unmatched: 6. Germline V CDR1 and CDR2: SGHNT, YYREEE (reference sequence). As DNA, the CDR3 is TGTGCCAGCAGCTTAGCCCGGGACAGACAAGAGACCCAGTACTTC. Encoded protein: CASSLARDRQETQYF.

The chain's CDR3 is CASSEAQTGGNQPQHF. The DNA for the CDR3 is TGTGCCAGCAGTGAAGCACAGACAGGGGGCAATCAGCCCCAGCATTTT. This chain joins TRBV6-1 and TRBJ1-5; TRBD1 matches at 8 bases. The CDR3 extends over 16 amino acids. V lost 0 bases to trimming and J lost 2 bases; unmatched junction nucleotides: 3. Germline CDR1 reads MNHNS; CDR2 reads SASEGT.